Each of the 8 T cell receptor beta chains below was sequenced from the same sample in a study of T cell changes during pregnancy in multiple sclerosis (dated by TCRdb to the late 2010s). Libraries were constructed by the immunoSEQ multiplex PCR assay. In its TCRdb copy, this immuneACCESS table keeps in-frame sequences only and misses some clones. Where compared with another copy, unresolved V genes explain less than half of these, and the others have no known cause. This sample is represented by approximately 37,000 clones; about 88% of them were singletons. 3.5% to 5% of the sample belongs to the ten largest clones. Material: CD8+ T cells from peripheral blood mononuclear cells, obtained in the first trimester of pregnancy. These receptor sequences come from a female donor with multiple sclerosis, enrolled in a pregnancy study.

The J gene is TRBJ2-4, the V gene TRBV2; 11 nucleotides align to TRBD2. CDR1 and CDR2 (germline): SNHLY, FYNNEI. The CDR3 runs to 14 residues. V was pared by 4 bases and J by 4 bases, with 0 bases of the junction left unmatched. The CDR3 is CASSGLAGKNIQYF. The CDR3 coding sequence is TGTGCCAGCAGTGGACTAGCGGGGAAAAACATTCAGTACTTC.

The chain joins TRBV6-5 to TRBJ1-1; D ambiguous. V was pared by 2 bases and J by 1 base, with 8 bases between. Germline V gene sequence: CDR1 MNHEY, CDR2 SVGAGI. The CDR3 contains 14 residues. The CDR3 sequence is CASSYDGWNTEAFF. DNA of the CDR3: TGTGCCAGCAGTTACGACGGGTGGAACACTGAAGCTTTCTTT.

This rearrangement joins TRBV2 to TRBJ2-1; 10 positions match TRBD2. With V trimmed by 8 bases and J by 3 bases, 7 bases remained unmatched. CDR3 size: 15 residues. Per the germline V gene, CDR1 is SNHLY and CDR2 is FYNNEI. This CDR3 reads CASLTAGGIYNEQFF. In nucleotides, the CDR3 is TGTGCCAGCCTAACAGCGGGGGGGATCTACAATGAGCAGTTCTTC.

This clone was recorded a few times. Written as DNA, the CDR3 is TGTGCCAGCAGAGGAACAGGGACACCCCTCCACTTT. It yields the protein CASRGTGTPLHF. The V call is TRBV2, the J call TRBJ1-6, with TRBD1 as a possible D gene (6 bases). The CDR3 is 12 amino acids. Germline CDR1 and CDR2: SNHLY and FYNNEI. Trimming stripped 6 bases from V and 11 bases from J, with 11 bases between.

The chain has TRBV10-3 and TRBJ2-5; D gene unclear. The CDR3 contains 15 residues. V shed 2 bases and J shed 2 bases, with 12 bases lying between them. Per the germline V gene, CDR1 is ENHRY and CDR2 is SYGVKD. CDR3 nucleotides: TGTGCCATCAGTGAGAGAGGAGACGAACAAGAGACCCAGTACTTC. Encoded protein: CAISERGDEQETQYF.

This clone was observed a handful of times. The V call is TRBV27, the J call TRBJ2-5; 11 positions agree with TRBD2. The CDR3 loop spans 15 amino acids. The J segment lost 3 bases and the V segment lost 3 bases, leaving 3 bases of the junction unmatched. The germline gives CDR1 MNHEY, CDR2 SMNVEV (reference sequence). CDR3 sequence reads: CASSFTSGGEETQYF. The DNA for the CDR3 is TGTGCCAGCAGTTTCACTAGCGGGGGCGAAGAGACCCAGTACTTC.

This rearrangement joins TRBV27 to TRBJ2-7, with D tentatively TRBD2 (6 bases). The V and J ends lost 3 bases and 6 bases respectively, with 15 bases between them. The CDR3 has 14 residues. Germline V CDR1 and CDR2: MNHEY, SMNVEV (reference sequence). CDR3 residues: CASSLGQRGGEQYF. DNA of the CDR3: TGTGCCAGCAGTTTGGGGCAGAGGGGAGGCGAGCAGTACTTC.

This chain joins TRBV7-2 and TRBJ2-1; tentative D call: TRBD2 (5 bases). In germline, CDR1 is SGHTA, CDR2 FQGNSA. Trimming removed 7 bases at V and 1 base at J, with 14 bases between. This CDR3 is 15 amino acids long. CDR3 residues: CASTINPGSYNEQFF. The CDR3 DNA sequence: TGTGCCAGCACCATTAACCCGGGATCCTACAATGAGCAGTTCTTC. The variable domain in full, completed from reference TRBV7-2 and TRBJ2-1, reads GAGVSQSPSNKVTEKGKDVELRCDPISGHTALYWYRQSLGQGLEFLIYFQGNSAPDKSGLPSDRFSAERTGGSVSTLTIQRTQQEDSAVYLCASTINPGSYNEQFFGPGTRLTVL.